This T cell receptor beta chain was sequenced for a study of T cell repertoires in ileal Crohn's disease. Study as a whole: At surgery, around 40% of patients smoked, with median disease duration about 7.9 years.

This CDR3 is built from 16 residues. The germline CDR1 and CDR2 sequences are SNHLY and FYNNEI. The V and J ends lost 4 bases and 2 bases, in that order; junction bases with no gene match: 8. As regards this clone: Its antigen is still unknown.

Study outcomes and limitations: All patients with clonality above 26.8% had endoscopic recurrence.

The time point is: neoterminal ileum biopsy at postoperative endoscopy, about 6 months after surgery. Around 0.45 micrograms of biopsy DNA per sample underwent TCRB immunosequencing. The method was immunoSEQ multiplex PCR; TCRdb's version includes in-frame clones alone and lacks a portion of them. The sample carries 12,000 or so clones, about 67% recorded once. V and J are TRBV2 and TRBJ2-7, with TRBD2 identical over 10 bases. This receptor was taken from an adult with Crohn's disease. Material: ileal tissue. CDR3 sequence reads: CASSGFLAGAAYEQYF. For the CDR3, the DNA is TGTGCCAGCAGTGGGTTTCTAGCGGGGGCCGCCTACGAGCAGTACTTC.